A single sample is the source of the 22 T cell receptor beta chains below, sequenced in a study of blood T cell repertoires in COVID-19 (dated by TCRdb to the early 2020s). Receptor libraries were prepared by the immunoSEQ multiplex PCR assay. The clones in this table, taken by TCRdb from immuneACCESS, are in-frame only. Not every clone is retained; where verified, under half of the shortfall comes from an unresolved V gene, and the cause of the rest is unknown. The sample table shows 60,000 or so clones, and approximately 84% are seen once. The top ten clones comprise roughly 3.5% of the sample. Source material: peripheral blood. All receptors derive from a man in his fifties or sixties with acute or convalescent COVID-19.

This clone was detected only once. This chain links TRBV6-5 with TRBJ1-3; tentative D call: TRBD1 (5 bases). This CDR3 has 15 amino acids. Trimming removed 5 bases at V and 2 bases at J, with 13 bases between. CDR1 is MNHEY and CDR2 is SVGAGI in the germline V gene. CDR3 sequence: CASSTGGVAGNTIYF. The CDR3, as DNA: TGTGCCAGCAGTACCGGGGGGGTCGCTGGAAACACCATATATTTT.

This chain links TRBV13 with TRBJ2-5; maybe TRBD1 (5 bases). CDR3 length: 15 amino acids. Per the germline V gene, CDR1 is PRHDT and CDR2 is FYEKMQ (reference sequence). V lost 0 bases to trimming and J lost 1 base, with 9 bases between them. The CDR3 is CASSLGLTVQETQYF. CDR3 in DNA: TGTGCCAGCAGCTTAGGTCTGACAGTCCAAGAGACCCAGTACTTC.

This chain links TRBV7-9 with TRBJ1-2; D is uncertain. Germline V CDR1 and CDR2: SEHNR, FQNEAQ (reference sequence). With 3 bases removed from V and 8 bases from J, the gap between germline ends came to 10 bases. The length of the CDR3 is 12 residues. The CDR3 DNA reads TGTGCCAGCAGCTTCGGGGATAGGGGCTACACCTTC. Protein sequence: CASSFGDRGYTF.

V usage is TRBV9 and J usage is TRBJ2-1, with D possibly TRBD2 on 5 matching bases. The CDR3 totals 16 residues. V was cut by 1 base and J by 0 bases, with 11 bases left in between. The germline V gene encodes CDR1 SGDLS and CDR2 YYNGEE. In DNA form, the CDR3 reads TGTGCCAGCAGCGTATCCGGGGTTAGCTCCTACAATGAGCAGTTCTTC. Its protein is CASSVSGVSSYNEQFF.

CDR3 loop: CASSLTGHPFNEKLFF. The CDR3, as DNA: TGTGCCAGCAGCCTTACCGGACACCCTTTTAATGAAAAACTGTTTTTT. This chain connects TRBV7-2 to TRBJ1-4; D perhaps matches TRBD1 (5 bases). Germline V gene data show CDR1 as SGHTA and CDR2 as FQGNSA. The V and J ends lost 5 bases and 4 bases respectively, with 17 bases between them. The CDR3 loop spans 16 amino acids.

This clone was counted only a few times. Here the CDR3 DNA reads TGCGCCAGCAGCCAAGAGCGGACTGGGTACACTGAAGCTTTCTTT. Protein sequence: CASSQERTGYTEAFF. The chain joins TRBV4-1 to TRBJ1-1; D is uncertain. Germline CDR1 MGHRA, CDR2 YSYEKL. V lost 0 bases and J lost 3, with 11 bases in between. The CDR3 is 15 residues long.

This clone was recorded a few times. The CDR3 sequence is CSVSDGVLGLNEQFF. Written as DNA, the CDR3 is TGCAGCGTCTCAGACGGGGTACTAGGGCTCAATGAGCAGTTCTTC. V usage is TRBV29-1 and J usage is TRBJ2-1; D perhaps matches TRBD2 (5 bases). The CDR3 has 15 amino acids. The germline V gene encodes CDR1 SQVTM and CDR2 ANQGSEA. Trimming left V 6 bases short and J 6 bases short, with 21 bases between.

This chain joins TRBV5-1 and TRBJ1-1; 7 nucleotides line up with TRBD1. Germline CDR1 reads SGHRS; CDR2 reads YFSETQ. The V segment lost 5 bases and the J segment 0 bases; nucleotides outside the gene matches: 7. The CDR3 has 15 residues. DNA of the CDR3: TGCGCCAGCAGGCGGGCGACAGGGTTGAACACTGAAGCTTTCTTT. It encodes CASRRATGLNTEAFF.

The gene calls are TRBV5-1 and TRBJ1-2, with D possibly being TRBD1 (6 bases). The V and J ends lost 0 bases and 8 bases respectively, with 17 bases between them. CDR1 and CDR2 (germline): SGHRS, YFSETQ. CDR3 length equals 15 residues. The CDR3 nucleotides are TGCGCCAGCAGCTTGGAGGCAGGGACACTATCAGGCTACACCTTC. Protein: CASSLEAGTLSGYTF.

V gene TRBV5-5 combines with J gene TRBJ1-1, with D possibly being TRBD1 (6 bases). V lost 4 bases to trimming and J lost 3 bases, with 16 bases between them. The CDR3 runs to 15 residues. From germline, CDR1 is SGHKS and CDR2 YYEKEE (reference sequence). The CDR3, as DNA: TGTGCCAGCAGCCCAGGTACAGGGCTGCACACTGAAGCTTTCTTT. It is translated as CASSPGTGLHTEAFF.

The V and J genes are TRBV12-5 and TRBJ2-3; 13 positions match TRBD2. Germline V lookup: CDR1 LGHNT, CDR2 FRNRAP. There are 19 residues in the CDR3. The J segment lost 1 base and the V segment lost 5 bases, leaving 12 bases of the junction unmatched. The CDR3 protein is CASGPTSGGLLVGTDTQYF. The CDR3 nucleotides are TGTGCTAGTGGTCCGACTAGCGGGGGGTTGTTAGTCGGCACAGATACGCAGTATTTT.

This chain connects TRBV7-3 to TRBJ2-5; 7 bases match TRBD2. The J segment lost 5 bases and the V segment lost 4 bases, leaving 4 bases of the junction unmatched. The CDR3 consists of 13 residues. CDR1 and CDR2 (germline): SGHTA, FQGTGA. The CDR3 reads CASSSRRGETQYF. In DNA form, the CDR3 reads TGTGCCAGCAGCTCCCGGCGGGGGGAGACCCAGTACTTC.

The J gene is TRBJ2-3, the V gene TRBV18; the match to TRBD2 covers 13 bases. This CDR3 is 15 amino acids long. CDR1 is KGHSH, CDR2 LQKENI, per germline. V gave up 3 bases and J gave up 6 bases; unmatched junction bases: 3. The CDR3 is CASSPTSGGADTQYF. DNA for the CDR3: TGTGCCAGCTCACCCACTAGCGGGGGGGCCGATACGCAGTATTTT.

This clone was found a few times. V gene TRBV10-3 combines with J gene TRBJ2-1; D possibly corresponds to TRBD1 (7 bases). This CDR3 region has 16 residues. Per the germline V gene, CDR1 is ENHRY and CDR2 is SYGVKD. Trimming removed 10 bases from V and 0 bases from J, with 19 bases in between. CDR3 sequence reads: CATATGRTGSYNEQFF. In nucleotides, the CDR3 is TGTGCCACGGCGACAGGGAGGACGGGCTCCTACAATGAGCAGTTCTTC.

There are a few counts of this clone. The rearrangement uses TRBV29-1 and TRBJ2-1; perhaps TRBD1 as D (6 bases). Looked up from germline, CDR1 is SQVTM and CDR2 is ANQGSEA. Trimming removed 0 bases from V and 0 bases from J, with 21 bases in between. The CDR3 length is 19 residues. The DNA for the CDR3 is TGCAGCGTTGAAGATACAGGGACGTTCGTGTTCGACTCCTACAATGAGCAGTTCTTC. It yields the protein CSVEDTGTFVFDSYNEQFF.

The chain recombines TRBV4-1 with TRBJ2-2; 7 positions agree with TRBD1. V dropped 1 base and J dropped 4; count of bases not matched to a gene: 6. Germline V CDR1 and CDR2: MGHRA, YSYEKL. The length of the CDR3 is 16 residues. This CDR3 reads CASSQVQGVGTGELFF. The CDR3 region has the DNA TGCGCCAGCAGCCAAGTCCAGGGGGTCGGCACCGGGGAGCTGTTTTTT.

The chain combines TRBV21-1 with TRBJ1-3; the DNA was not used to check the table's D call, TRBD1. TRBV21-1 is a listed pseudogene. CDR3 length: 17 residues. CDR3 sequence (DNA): TGTGCCAGCAGCAAGTGGACAGGCCTCCTCTCTGGAAACACCATATATTTT. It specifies CASSKWTGLLSGNTIYF.

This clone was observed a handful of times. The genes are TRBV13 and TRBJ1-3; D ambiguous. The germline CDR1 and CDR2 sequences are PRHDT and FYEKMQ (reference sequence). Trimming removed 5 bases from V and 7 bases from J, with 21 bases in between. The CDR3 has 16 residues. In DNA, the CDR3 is TGTGCCAGCAGCGGAATAGCGTGGGAGGGTAGGAACACCATATATTTT. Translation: CASSGIAWEGRNTIYF.

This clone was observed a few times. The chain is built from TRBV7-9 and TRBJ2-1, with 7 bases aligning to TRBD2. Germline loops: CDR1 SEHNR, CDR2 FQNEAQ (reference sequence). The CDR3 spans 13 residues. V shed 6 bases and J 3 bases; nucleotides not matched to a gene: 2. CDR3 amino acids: CASSRGDYNEQFF. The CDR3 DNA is TGTGCCAGCAGTCGGGGGGACTACAATGAGCAGTTCTTC.

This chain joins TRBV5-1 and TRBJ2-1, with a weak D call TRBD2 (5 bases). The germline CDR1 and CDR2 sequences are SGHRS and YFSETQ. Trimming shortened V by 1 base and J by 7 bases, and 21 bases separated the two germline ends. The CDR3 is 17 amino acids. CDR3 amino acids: CASSLFFGELVGNEQFF. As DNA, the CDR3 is TGCGCCAGCAGCTTGTTTTTCGGGGAGCTTGTTGGAAATGAGCAGTTCTTC.

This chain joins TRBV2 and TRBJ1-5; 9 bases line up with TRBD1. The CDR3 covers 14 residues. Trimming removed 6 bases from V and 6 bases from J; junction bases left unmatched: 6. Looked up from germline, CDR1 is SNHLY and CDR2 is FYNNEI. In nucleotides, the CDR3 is TGTGCCAGCAGCCAGGACAGGGGCGGTCAGCCCCAGCATTTT. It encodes CASSQDRGGQPQHF.

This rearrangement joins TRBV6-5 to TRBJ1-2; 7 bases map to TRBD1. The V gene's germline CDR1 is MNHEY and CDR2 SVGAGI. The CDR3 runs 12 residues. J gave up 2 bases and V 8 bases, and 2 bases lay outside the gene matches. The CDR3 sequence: CASRTGNYGYTF. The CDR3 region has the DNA TGTGCCAGCCGGACAGGCAACTATGGCTACACCTTC.